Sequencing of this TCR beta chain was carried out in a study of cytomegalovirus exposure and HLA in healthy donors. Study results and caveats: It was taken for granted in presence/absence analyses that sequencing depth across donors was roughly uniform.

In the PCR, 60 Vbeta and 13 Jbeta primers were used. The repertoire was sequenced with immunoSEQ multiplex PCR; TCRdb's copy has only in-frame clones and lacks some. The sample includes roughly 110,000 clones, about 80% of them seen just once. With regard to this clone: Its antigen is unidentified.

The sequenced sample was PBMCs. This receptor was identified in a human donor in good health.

The DNA for the CDR3 is TGTGCCATCCGGGACACCGACTTAGGGTATGGCTACACCTTC. Translated: CAIRDTDLGYGYTF. The genes are TRBV28 and TRBJ1-2; possible D gene TRBD1, 6 bases. There are 14 residues in the CDR3. Germline values: CDR1 MDHEN, CDR2 SYDVKM. V lost 10 bases and J lost 5, with 20 bases in between.